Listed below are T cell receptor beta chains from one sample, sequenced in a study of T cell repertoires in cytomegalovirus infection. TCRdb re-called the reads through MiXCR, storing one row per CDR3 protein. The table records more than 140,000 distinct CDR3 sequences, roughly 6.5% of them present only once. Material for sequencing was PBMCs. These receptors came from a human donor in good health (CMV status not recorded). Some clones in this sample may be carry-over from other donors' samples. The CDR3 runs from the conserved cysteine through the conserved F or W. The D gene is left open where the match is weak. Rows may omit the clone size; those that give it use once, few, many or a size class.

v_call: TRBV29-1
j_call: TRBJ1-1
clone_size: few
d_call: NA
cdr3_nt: TGCAGCGTTGGACGGTTGAACACTGAAGCTTTCTTT
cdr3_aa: CSVGRLNTEAFF

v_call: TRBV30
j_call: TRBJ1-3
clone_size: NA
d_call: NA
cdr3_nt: TGTGCCTGGAGTGGGAACACCATATATTTT
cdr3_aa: CAWSGNTIYF

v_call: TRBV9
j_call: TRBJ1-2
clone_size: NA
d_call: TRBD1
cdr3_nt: TGTGCCAGCAGCAAATCGGGACAGGGGGATGGCTACACCTTC
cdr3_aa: CASSKSGQGDGYTF

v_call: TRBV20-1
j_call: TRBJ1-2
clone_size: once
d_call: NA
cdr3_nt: TGCAGTGCTCGGGGGGACACATCCTATGGCTACACCTTC
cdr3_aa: CSARGDTSYGYTF

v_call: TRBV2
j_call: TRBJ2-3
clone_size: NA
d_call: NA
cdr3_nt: TGTGCCAGCATACAGGCGGGCACAGATACGCAGTATTTT
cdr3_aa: CASIQAGTDTQYF

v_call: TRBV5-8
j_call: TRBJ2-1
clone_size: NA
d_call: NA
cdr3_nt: TGTGCCAGCAGCGTCAGGATACTCGATAATGAGCAGTTCTTC
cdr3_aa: CASSVRILDNEQFF

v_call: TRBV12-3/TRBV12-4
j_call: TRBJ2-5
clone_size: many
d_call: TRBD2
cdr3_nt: TGTGCCAGCAGCGGGACTAGCGGGGAGACCCAGTACTTC
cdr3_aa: CASSGTSGETQYF

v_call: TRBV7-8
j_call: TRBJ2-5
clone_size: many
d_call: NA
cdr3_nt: TGTGCCAGCAGCTTTCCGGGACTTCCCGTTAGGACCCAGTACTTC
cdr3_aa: CASSFPGLPVRTQYF

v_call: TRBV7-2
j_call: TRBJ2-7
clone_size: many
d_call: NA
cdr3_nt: TGTGCCAGCAGAACCGTAGGGGGTATAAGCTCCTACGAGCAGTACTTC
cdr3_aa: CASRTVGGISSYEQYF

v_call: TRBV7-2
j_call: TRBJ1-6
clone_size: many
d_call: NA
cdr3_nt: TGTGCCAGCAGCTCCCACCTTGGGGCAGGGGAACCCCTCCACTTT
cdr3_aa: CASSSHLGAGEPLHF

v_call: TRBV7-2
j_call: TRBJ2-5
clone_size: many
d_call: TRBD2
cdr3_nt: TGTGCCAGCAGCCCCGGACTAGCAGGGGAGACCCAGTACTTC
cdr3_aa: CASSPGLAGETQYF

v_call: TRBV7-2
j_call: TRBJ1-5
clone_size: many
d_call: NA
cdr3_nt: TGTGCCAGCAGCCTAGACGCGGGGGGCAATCAGCCCCAGCATTTT
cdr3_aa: CASSLDAGGNQPQHF

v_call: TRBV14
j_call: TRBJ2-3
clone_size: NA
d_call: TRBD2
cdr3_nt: TGTGCCAGCAGCCAAGGACTAGCGGGGGCTAGCACAGATACGCAGTATTTT
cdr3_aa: CASSQGLAGASTDTQYF

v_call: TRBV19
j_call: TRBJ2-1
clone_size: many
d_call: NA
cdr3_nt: TGTGCCAGTAGGCCGCGTTTGGGTTACAATGAGCAGTTCTTC
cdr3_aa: CASRPRLGYNEQFF

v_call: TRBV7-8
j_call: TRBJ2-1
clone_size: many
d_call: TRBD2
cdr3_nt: TGTGCCAGCAGCTTAGAAGCGGGGGCCGGTGAGCAGTTCTTC
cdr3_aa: CASSLEAGAGEQFF

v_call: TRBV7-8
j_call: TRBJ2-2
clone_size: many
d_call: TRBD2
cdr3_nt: TGTGCCAGCAGGAGCGGGACGAACACCGGGGAGCTGTTTTTT
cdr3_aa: CASRSGTNTGELFF

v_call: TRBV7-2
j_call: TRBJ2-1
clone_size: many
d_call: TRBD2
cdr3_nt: TGTGCCAGCAGCTTATTTGGACTAGTGGCGTTCTTC
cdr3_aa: CASSLFGLVAFF

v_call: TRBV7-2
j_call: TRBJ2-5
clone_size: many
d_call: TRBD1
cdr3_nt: TGTGCCAGCAGCTTACAAAGGGGGCAAGATGGGACCCAGTACTTC
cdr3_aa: CASSLQRGQDGTQYF

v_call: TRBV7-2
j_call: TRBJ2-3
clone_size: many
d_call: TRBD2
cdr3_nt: TGTGCCAGCAGTAAAGCGGGGGAGACCCGATCTAGCACAGATACGCAGTATTTT
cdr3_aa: CASSKAGETRSSTDTQYF

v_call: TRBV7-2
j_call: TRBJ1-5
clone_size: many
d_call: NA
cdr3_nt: TGTGCCAGCAGCTTAGGTAGGACAGTTTATCAGCCCCAGCATTTT
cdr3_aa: CASSLGRTVYQPQHF

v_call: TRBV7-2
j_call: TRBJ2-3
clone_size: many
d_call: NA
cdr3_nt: TGTGCCAGCAGCATCGGGGCGGGGCCCACAGATACGCAGTATTTT
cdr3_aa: CASSIGAGPTDTQYF

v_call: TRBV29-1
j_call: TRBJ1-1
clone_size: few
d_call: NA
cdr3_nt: TGCAGCGTTGCAGGGTTTCACACTGAAGCTTTCTTT
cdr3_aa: CSVAGFHTEAFF

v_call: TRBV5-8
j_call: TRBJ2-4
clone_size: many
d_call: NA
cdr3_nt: TGTGCCAGCAGCTTTGATTTCCGGGACCGAAAAAACATTCAGTACTTC
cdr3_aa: CASSFDFRDRKNIQYF

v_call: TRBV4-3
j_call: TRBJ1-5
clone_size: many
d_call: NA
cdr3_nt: TGCGCCAGCAGCCAAGTTGGTGGTCAGCCCCAGCATTTT
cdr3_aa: CASSQVGGQPQHF

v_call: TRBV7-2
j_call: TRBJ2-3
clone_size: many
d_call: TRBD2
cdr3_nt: TGTGCCAGCAGCTGGACTAGCGAGGGCACAGATACGCAGTATTTT
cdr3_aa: CASSWTSEGTDTQYF

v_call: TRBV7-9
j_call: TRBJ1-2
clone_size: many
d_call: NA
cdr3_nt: TGTGCCAGCACCGATGTAAGGGACCGCTACACCTTC
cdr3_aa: CASTDVRDRYTF

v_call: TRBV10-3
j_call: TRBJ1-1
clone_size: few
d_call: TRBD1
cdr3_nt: TGTGCCATCAGTCGACAGGGAGAGACTGAAGCTTTCTTT
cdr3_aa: CAISRQGETEAFF

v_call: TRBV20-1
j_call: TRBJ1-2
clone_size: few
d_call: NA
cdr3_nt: TGCAGTGCTCCCCACGATCGCGCCTACTATGGCTACACCTTC
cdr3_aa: CSAPHDRAYYGYTF

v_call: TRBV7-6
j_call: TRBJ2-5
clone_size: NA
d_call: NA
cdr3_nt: TGTGCCAGCAGCTCACCACGGGGAGACCAAGAGACCCAGTACTTC
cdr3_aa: CASSSPRGDQETQYF

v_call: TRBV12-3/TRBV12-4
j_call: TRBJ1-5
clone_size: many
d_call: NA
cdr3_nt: TGTGCCAGCAGAGCCGGGGCCACCCTAGGTCAGCCCCAGCATTTT
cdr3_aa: CASRAGATLGQPQHF

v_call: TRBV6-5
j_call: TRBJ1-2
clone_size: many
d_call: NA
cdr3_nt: TGTGCCAGCAGTTCGCGGATCGGGTATTCCTATGGCTACACCTTC
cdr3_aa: CASSSRIGYSYGYTF

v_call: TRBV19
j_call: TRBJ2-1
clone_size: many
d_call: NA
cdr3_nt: TGTGCCAGTAGTATAAGAGGACCTTACAATGAGCAGTTCTTC
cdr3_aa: CASSIRGPYNEQFF

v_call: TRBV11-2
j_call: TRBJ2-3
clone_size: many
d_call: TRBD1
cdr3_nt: TGTGCCAGCAGCTTAAGGACAGGGTGGGACACAGATACGCAGTATTTT
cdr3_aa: CASSLRTGWDTDTQYF

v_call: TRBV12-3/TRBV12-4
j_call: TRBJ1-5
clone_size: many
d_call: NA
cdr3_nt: TGTGCCAGCACGGGGTTGGGGCAGCCCCAGCATTTT
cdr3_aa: CASTGLGQPQHF

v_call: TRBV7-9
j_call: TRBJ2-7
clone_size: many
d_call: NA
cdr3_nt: TGTGCCAGCAGCTTAGAAGTCGGTGAGCAGTACTTC
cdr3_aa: CASSLEVGEQYF

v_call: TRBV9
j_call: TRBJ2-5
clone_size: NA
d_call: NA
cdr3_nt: TGTGCCAGCAGCGTACGAGGGGGGGACCCAGAGACCCAGTACTTC
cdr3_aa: CASSVRGGDPETQYF

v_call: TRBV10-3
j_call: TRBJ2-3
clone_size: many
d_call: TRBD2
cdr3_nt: TGTGCCATCCGTTCGGGGACTAGCGGGGGCACAGATACGCAGTATTTT
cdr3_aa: CAIRSGTSGGTDTQYF

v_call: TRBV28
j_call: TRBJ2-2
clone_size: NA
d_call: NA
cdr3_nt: TGTGCCAGCAGTTTTCAGGCTACCGGGGAGCTGTTTTTT
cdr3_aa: CASSFQATGELFF

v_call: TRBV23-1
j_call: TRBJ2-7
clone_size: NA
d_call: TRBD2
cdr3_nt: TGCGCCAGCACCCTAGGGAGGCTAGCGGGGGGGCTTGGGTACGAGCAGTACTTC
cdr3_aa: CASTLGRLAGGLGYEQYF

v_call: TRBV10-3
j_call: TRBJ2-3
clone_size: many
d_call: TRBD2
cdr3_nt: TGTGCCATCAGTCGGGCGGGAGTAGATACGCAGTATTTT
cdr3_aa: CAISRAGVDTQYF

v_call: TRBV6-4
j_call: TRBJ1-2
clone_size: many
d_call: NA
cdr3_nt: TGTGCCAGCAGCTTGAGTAGTGGGCGCAACTATGGCTACACCTTC
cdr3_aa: CASSLSSGRNYGYTF

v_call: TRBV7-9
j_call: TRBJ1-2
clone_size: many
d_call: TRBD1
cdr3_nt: TGTGCCAGCAGCTTGTCCACAGGGGGCGTTCTTTATGGCTACACCTTC
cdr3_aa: CASSLSTGGVLYGYTF

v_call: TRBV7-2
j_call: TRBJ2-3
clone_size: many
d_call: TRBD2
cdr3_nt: TGTGCCAGCAGCTTAAGTGGCGGGGGGAGCACAGATACGCAGTATTTT
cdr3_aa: CASSLSGGGSTDTQYF

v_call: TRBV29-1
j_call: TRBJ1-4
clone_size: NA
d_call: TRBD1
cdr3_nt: TGCAGCGCTGGGACAGGGCCCGGCGAAAAACTGTTTTTT
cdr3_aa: CSAGTGPGEKLFF

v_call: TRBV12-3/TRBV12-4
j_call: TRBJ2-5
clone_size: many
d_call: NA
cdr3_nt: TGTGCCAGCAGTAGGGACAACGTAAAGCAAGAGACCCAGTACTTC
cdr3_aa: CASSRDNVKQETQYF

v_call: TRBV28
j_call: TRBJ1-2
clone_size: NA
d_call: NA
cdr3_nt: TGTGCCAGCGGAATACTCTCGGACTATGGCTACACCTTC
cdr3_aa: CASGILSDYGYTF

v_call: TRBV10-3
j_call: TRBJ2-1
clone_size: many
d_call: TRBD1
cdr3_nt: TGTGCCATCAGTTCAACCGGGACAGGGGGCCTAGATGGGAGCTACAATGAGCAGTTCTTC
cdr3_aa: CAISSTGTGGLDGSYNEQFF

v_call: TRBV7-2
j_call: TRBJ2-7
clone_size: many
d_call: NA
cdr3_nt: TGTGCCAGCAGCTCCGTCGGGGTGCAGCAGTACTTC
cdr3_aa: CASSSVGVQQYF

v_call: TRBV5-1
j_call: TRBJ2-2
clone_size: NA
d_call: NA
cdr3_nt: TGCGCCAGCAGCCCCCGACAGGACAGCACCGGGGAGCTGTTTTTT
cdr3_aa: CASSPRQDSTGELFF

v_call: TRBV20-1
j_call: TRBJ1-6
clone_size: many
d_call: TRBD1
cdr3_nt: TGCAGTTGGCGACAGGGGGCTTATAATTCACCCCTCCACTTT
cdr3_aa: CSWRQGAYNSPLHF

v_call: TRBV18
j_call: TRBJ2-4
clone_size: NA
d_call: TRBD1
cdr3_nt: TGTGCCAGCTCCGGGACAGACCTCTGGACCAAAAACATTCAGTACTTC
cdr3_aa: CASSGTDLWTKNIQYF

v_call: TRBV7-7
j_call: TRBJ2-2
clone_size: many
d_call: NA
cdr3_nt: TGTGCCAGCAGCTTAGCGGGACCCACCGGGGAGCTGTTTTTT
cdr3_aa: CASSLAGPTGELFF

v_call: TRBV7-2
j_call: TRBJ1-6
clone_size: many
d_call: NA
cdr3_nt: TGTGCCAGCAGCTACCTGGGATCCTATAATTCACCCCTCCACTTT
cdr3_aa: CASSYLGSYNSPLHF

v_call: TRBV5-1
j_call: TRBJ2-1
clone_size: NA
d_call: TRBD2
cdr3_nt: TGCGCCAGCAGCCCGGGACTAGCGGGGGGCAATGAGCAGTTCTTC
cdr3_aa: CASSPGLAGGNEQFF

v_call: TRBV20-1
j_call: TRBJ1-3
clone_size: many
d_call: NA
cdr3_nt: TGCAGTGCTTCCGGGACTCCGGATCCAAACTCTGGAAACACCATATATTTT
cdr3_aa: CSASGTPDPNSGNTIYF

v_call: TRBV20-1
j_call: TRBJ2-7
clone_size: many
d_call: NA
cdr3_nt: TGCAGTGCTAGCGGTGACAACTCCTACGAGCAGTACTTC
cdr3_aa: CSASGDNSYEQYF

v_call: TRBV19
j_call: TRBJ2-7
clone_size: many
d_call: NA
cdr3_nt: TGTGCCAGTAGTATGAGGCCCCTAAGCTCCTACGAGCAGTACTTC
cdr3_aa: CASSMRPLSSYEQYF